Shown below are 9 T cell receptor beta chains from a single sample sequenced in a study of blood T cells in healthy people across ages. Together with a sample-barcoded 5' primer, a J-beta primer mix was included in a second PCR lasting about 7 to 11 cycles. TCRdb re-called the 5' RACE reads with MiXCR, one entry per CDR3 protein. The table shows roughly 1.7 million distinct CDR3 sequences, with 34% occurring only once. Sequencing used blood. The source of these receptors is a woman aged 25 to 39 in good health.

The V call is TRBV7-9, the J call TRBJ2-1; D is ambiguous. The germline CDR1 and CDR2 sequences are SEHNR and FQNEAQ (reference sequence). The CDR3 length is 15 residues. With 5 bases removed from V and 4 bases from J, the gap between germline ends came to 15 bases. The CDR3 here is CASSVSLPAYNEQFF. CDR3 in DNA: TGTGCCAGCAGCGTTAGCCTCCCAGCGTACAATGAGCAGTTCTTC.

This clonotype was found many times. CDR3 DNA sequence: TGTGCCAGCAGCTCCCGGACTAGCGGTAATGTCTACGAGCAGTACTTC. The encoded protein is CASSSRTSGNVYEQYF. The chain employs TRBV7-2 and TRBJ2-7; 10 positions match TRBD2. The CDR3 is made up of 16 amino acids. J lost 3 bases, V lost 4 bases, and 9 bases had no gene match. In germline, CDR1 is SGHTA, CDR2 FQGNSA.

The rearrangement uses TRBV5-6 and TRBJ1-1, with D possibly matching TRBD1 (6 bases). Trimming left V 4 bases short and J 5 bases short, with 18 bases between. Germline assignment: CDR1 SGHDT and CDR2 YYEEEE. The CDR3 sequence is 15 residues long. CDR3 sequence (DNA): TGTGCCAGCAGCCCCAGTCCAGGGGCGGAAACTGAAGCTTTCTTT. This gives the protein CASSPSPGAETEAFF.

The V gene is TRBV15, the J gene TRBJ1-1; D not certain. CDR3 length: 14 residues. Germline V lookup: CDR1 LNHNV, CDR2 YYDKDF (reference sequence). V gave up 5 bases and J gave up 5 bases, with 15 bases separating them. The CDR3 nucleotides are TGTGCCACCAGCGCCGAGGGAAGTGAGACTGAAGCTTTCTTT. It is translated as CATSAEGSETEAFF.

This clonotype was picked up a small number of times. J is TRBJ2-1 and V is TRBV20-1; D might be TRBD2 (5 bases). Germline values: CDR1 DFQATT, CDR2 SNEGSKA (reference sequence). CDR3 size: 13 residues. The V gene lost 2 bases and the J gene lost 7 bases, with 12 bases spanning the gap. CDR3 DNA sequence: TGCAGTGCTAGACGGGGAGCAGGTAATGAGCAGTTCTTC. Encoded protein: CSARRGAGNEQFF.

Note on this clonotype: This may be a read error, as it is one base from a much larger clone. V gene TRBV27 combines with J gene TRBJ2-7, with D unclear. This CDR3 is 14 amino acids long. The germline V gene encodes CDR1 MNHEY and CDR2 SMNVEV (reference sequence). CDR3 in DNA: TGTGCCGGCAGTTTTGTCGGGTCAGGAGACGAGCAGTACTTC. Protein product: CAGSFVGSGDEQYF.

This rearrangement joins TRBV11-2 to TRBJ2-7; D gene ambiguous. CDR1 is SGHAT and CDR2 is FQNNGV in the germline V gene. V was clipped by 1 base and J by 6 bases, with 10 bases between them. The CDR3 sequence is 13 residues long. The CDR3 sequence is CASSLVLQGEQYF. CDR3 nucleotide sequence: TGTGCCAGCAGCTTAGTTCTCCAAGGCGAGCAGTACTTC.

This clonotype has just a few counts. The gene calls are TRBV7-9 and TRBJ2-3, with 9 positions matching TRBD2. V was pared by 0 bases and J by 5 bases, with 9 bases of the junction left unmatched. The CDR3 has 17 amino acids. Looked up from germline, CDR1 is SEHNR and CDR2 is FQNEAQ (reference sequence). The CDR3 DNA reads TGTGCCAGCAGCTTAGCTCCCGGACTAGCGAGGATAGATACGCAGTATTTT. Amino acid sequence: CASSLAPGLARIDTQYF.

As concerns this clonotype: With a much larger clone just one base away, this may be a read error. The limits of the CDR3 on the DNA are not certain, so only TCRdb's listed CDR3 is given. The chain carries TRBV4-2 and TRBJ2-1; the table's D call TRBD2 went unverified against the DNA. Germline V gene data show CDR1 as LGHNA and CDR2 as YNFKEQ. The CDR3 totals 15 residues, both ends included. CDR3 residues: CASSSAVAGGTERFF.